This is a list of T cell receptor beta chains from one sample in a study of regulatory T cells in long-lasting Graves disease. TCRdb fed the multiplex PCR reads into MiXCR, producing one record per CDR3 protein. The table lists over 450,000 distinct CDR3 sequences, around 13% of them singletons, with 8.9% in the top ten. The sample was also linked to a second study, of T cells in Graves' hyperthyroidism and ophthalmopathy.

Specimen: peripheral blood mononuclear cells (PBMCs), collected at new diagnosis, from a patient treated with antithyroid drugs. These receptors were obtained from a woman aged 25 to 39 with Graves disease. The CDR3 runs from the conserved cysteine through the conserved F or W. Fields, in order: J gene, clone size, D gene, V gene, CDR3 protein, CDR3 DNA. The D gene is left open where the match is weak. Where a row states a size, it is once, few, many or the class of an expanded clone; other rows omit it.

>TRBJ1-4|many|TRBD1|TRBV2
CASRGYRGRTNEKLFF
TGTGCCAGCAGAGGTTACAGGGGACGCACTAATGAAAAACTGTTTTTT
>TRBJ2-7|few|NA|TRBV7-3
CATYIYGKIYFYEQYF
TGTGCCACCTACATCTATGGGAAAATCTACTTCTACGAGCAGTACTTC
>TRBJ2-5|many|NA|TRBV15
CATSRDRGAETQYF
TGTGCCACCAGCAGAGATCGGGGGGCGGAGACCCAGTACTTC
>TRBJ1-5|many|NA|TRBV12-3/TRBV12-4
CASSLRGQPNQPQHF
TGTGCCAGCAGCCTTCGTGGACAGCCCAATCAGCCCCAGCATTTT
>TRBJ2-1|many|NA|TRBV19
CASSPFGGLYNEQFF
TGTGCCAGTAGTCCCTTCGGGGGCCTTTACAATGAGCAGTTCTTC
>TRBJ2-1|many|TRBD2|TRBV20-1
CSARPSGSEQFF
TGCAGTGCTAGACCTAGCGGAAGTGAGCAGTTCTTC
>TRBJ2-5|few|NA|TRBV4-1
CASSQFGTAQETQYF
TGCGCCAGCAGCCAATTCGGGACCGCACAAGAGACCCAGTACTTC
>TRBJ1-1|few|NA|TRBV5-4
CASSRTGLYKPLGRGSFF
TGTGCCAGCAGCCGGACGGGACTCTACAAGCCTTTAGGGAGGGGGTCTTTCTTT
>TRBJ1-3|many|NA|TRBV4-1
CASSQYPGASGNTIYF
TGCGCCAGCAGCCAGTACCCAGGGGCCTCTGGAAACACCATATATTTT
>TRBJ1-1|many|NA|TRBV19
CASHPTMNTEAFF
TGTGCCAGTCACCCTACAATGAACACTGAAGCTTTCTTT
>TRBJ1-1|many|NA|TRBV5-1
CASSIAWGNTEAFF
TGCGCCAGCAGCATCGCCTGGGGGAACACTGAAGCTTTCTTT
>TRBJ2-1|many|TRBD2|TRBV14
CASSRLAGGFAEQFF
TGTGCCAGCAGCAGACTGGCGGGAGGATTCGCTGAGCAGTTCTTC
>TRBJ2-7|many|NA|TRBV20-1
CSARDDGREQYF
TGCAGTGCTAGAGATGACGGAAGAGAGCAGTACTTC
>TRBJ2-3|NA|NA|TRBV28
CASSWEEDTQYF
TGTGCCAGCAGTTGGGAAGAAGATACGCAGTATTTT
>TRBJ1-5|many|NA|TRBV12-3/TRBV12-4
CASSDDSNQPQHF
TGTGCCAGCAGTGATGATAGCAATCAGCCCCAGCATTTT
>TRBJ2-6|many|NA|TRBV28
CASSRWSGANVLTF
TGTGCCAGCAGTCGATGGTCTGGGGCCAACGTCCTGACTTTC